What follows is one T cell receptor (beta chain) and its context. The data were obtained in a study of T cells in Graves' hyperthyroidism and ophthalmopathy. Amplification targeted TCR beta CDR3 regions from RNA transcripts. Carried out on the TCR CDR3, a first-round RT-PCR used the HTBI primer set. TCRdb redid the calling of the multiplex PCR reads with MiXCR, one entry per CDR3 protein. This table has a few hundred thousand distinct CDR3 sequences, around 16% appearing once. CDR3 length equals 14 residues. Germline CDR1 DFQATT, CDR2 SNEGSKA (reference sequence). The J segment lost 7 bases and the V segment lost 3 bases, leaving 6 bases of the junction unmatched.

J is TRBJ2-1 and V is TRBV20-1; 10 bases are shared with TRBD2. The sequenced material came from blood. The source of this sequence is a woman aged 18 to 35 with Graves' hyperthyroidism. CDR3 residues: CSASLLAGDNEQFF. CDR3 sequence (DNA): TGCAGTGCTAGTCTTCTAGCGGGAGATAATGAGCAGTTCTTC.